This T cell receptor beta chain was identified during a study of T cells after yellow fever vaccination. TCRdb reprocessed the 5' RACE reads with MiXCR, giving one entry per CDR3 protein. The table records hundreds of thousands of distinct CDR3 sequences, 18% of them present only once. The sequence derives from a man younger than 35 who received the YFV17D yellow fever vaccine. The sample was PBMCs, taken before the yellow fever booster vaccination.

CDR3 bases: TGTGCCAGCAGCTTAGCAGGGGTGCACGTCCTGACTTTC. The encoded protein is CASSLAGVHVLTF. This rearrangement joins TRBV11-2 to TRBJ2-6, with D perhaps matching TRBD1 (6 bases). The CDR3 has 13 residues. CDR1 is SGHAT, CDR2 FQNNGV, per germline. Trimming cost V 1 base and J 11 bases, with 9 bases left between them. The full variable domain, rest sourced from reference TRBV11-2 and TRBJ2-6, is EAGVAQSPRYKIIEKRQSVAFWCNPISGHATLYWYQQILGQGPKLLIQFQNNGVVDDSQLPKDRFSAERLKGVDSTLKIQPAKLEDSAVYLCASSLAGVHVLTFGAGSRLTVL.